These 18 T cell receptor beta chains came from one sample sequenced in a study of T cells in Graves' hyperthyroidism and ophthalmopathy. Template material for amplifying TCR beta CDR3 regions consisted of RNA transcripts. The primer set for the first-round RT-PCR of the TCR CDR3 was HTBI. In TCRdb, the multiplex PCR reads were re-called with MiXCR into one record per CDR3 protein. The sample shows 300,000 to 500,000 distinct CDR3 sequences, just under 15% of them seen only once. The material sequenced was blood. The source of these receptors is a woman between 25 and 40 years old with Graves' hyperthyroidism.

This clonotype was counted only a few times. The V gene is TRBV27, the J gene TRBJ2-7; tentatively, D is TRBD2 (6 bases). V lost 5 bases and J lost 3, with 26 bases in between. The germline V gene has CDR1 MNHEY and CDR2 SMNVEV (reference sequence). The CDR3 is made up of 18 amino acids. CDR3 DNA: TGTGCCAGCAGTCCTTACCCCCCATTTTTAGCGGAGAACTACGAGCAGTACTTC. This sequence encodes CASSPYPPFLAENYEQYF.

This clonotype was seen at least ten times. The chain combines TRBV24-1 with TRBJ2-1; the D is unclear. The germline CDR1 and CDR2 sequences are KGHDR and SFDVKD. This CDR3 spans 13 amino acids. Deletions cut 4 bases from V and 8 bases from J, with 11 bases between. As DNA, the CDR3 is TGTGCCACCAGTGACCCTCCTCCGGATGAGCAGTTCTTC. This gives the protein CATSDPPPDEQFF.

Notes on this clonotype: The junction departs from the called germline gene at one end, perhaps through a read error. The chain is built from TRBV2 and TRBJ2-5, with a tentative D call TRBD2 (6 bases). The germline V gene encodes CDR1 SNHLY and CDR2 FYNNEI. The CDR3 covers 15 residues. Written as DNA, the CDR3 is TGTGCCAGCAGTGAAAATAGCGGCTACCAAGAGACCCAGTGCTTC. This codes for CASSENSGYQETQCF.

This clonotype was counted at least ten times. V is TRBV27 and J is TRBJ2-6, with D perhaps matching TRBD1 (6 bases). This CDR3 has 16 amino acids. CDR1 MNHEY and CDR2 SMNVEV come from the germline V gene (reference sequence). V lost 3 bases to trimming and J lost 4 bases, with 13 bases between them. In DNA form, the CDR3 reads TGTGCCAGCAGTTTCTCAGGGGCGGTGGGGGCCAACGTCCTGACTTTC. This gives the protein CASSFSGAVGANVLTF.

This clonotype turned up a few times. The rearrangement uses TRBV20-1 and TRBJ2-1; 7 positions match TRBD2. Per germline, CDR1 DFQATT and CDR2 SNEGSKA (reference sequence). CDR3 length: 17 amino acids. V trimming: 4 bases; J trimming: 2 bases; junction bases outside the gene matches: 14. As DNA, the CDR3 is TGCAGTGCTACCCCCCTGGGCGGGAGAAGGACCTACAATGAGCAGTTCTTC. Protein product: CSATPLGGRRTYNEQFF.

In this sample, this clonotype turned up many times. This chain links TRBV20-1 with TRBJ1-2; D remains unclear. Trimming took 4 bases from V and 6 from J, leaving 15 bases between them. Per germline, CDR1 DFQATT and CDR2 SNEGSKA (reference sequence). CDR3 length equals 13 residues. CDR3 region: CSATTVKGDGYTF. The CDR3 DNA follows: TGCAGTGCTACAACAGTAAAGGGTGATGGCTACACCTTC.

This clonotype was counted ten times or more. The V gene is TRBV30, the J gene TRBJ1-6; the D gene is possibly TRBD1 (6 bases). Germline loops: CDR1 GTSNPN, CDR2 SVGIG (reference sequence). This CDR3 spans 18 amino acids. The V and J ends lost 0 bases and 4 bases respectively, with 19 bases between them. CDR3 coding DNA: TGTGCCTGGAGTGTCATATCCAGGACAGTTAGTTATAATTCACCCCTCCACTTT. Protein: CAWSVISRTVSYNSPLHF.

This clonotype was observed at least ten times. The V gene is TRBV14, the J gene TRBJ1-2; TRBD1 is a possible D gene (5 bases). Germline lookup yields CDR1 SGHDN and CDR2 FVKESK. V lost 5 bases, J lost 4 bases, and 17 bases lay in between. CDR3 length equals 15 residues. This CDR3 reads CASSKIRDEIYGYTF. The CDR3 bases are TGTGCCAGCAGCAAAATCCGGGACGAGATCTATGGCTACACCTTC.

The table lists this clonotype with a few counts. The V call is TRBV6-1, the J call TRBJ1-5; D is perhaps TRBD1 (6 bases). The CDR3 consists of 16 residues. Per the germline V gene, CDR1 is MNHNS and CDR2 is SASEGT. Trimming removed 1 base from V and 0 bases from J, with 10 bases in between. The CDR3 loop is CASSEVQGYSNQPQHF. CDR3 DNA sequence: TGTGCCAGCAGTGAAGTTCAGGGGTATAGCAATCAGCCCCAGCATTTT.

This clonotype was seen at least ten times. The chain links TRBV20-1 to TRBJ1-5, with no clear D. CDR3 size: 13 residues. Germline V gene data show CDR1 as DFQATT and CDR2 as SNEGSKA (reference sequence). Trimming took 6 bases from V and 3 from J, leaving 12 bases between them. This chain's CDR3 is CSAGAGNNQPQHF. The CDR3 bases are TGCAGTGCGGGAGCAGGTAACAATCAGCCCCAGCATTTT.

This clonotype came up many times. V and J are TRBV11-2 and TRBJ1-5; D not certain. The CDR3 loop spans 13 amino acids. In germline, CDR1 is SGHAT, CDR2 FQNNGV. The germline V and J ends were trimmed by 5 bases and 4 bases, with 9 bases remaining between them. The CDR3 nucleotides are TGTGCCAGCAGCCCGGAACCTAATCAGCCCCAGCATTTT. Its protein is CASSPEPNQPQHF.

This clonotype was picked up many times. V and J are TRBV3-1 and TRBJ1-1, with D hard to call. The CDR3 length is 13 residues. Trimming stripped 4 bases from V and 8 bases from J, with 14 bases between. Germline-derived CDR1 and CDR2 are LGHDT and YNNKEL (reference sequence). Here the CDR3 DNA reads TGTGCCAGCAGCCTCGGAGTGAAAAAAGAAGCTTTCTTT. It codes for CASSLGVKKEAFF.

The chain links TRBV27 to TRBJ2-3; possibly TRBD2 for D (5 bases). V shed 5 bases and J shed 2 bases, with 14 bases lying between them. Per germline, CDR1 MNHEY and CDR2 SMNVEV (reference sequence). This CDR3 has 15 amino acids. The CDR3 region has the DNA TGTGCCAGCAGTCGGCGGGTGGGATTCACAGATACGCAGTATTTT. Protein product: CASSRRVGFTDTQYF.

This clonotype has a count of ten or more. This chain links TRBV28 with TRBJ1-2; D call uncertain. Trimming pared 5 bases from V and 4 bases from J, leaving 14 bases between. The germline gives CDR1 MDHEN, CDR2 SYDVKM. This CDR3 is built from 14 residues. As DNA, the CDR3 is TGTGCCAGCAGTAGGGCGCTAGGCACCTATGGCTACACCTTC. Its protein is CASSRALGTYGYTF.

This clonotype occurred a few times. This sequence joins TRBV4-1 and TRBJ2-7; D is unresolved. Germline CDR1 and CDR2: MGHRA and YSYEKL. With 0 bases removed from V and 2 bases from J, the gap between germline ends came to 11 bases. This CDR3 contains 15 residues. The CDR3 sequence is CASSQESRTPYEQYF. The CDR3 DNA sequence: TGCGCCAGCAGCCAAGAGTCCAGGACCCCCTACGAGCAGTACTTC.

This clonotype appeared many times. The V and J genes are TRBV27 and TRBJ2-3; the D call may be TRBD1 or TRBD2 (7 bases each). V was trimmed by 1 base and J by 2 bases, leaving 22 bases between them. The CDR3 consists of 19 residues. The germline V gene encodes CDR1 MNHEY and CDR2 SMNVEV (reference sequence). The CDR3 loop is CASSLWVEGAGVSTDTQYF. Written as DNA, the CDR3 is TGTGCCAGCAGTTTATGGGTCGAGGGGGCGGGAGTCTCCACAGATACGCAGTATTTT.

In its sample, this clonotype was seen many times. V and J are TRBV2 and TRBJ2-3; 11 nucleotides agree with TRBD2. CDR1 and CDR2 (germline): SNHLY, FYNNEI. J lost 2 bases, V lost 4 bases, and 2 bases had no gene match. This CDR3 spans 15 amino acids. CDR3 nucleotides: TGTGCCAGCAGTGGACTAGCGGGATTCACAGATACGCAGTATTTT. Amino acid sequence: CASSGLAGFTDTQYF.

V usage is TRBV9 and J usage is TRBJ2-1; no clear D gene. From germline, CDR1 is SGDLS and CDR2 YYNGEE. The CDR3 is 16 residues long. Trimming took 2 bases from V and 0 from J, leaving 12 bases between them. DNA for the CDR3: TGTGCCAGCAGCGTTCAGGACGGCCTCTCCTACAATGAGCAGTTCTTC. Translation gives CASSVQDGLSYNEQFF.